This paragraph reports one TCR beta chain. Its specificity is unknown. This CDR3 region has 14 residues. The V and J ends lost 2 bases and 5 bases respectively, with 13 bases between them. Germline CDR1 and CDR2: SGHRS and YFSETQ. The data stem from a study of lymphopenia after photon versus proton radiotherapy. General study points: Photon-treated patients lost naive T cells and TCR diversity; proton-treated stayed stable. Only patients who died were analyzed for survival; proton advantage is unproven.

Generated by immunoSEQ multiplex PCR, the TCRdb table keeps only in-frame clones and is missing some. The profile shows roughly 150,000 clones, approximately 91% of them singletons. The J gene is TRBJ2-5, the V gene TRBV5-1; D possibly corresponds to TRBD1 (6 bases). The sequence derives from a man in his fifties or sixties with gastric cancer. The sequencing here drew on peripheral blood, taken from a patient treated with photon-based radiotherapy. CDR3 bases: TGCGCCAGCAGCTTATTAACAGGGCGGGAGACCCAGTACTTC. Protein product: CASSLLTGRETQYF.